This T cell receptor (beta chain) was obtained from a study of blood T cells in healthy people across ages. The CDR3 consists of 17 residues. CDR1 is SGHRS, CDR2 YFSETQ, per germline. Trimming shortened V by 0 bases and J by 8 bases, and 21 bases separated the two germline ends. This clonotype was seen only a few times. Alongside a J-beta primer mix, a sample-barcoded 5' primer served in a second PCR lasting about 6 to 11 cycles. One entry per CDR3 protein results from TCRdb running MiXCR on the 5' RACE reads. The repertoire has about 970,000 distinct CDR3 sequences, roughly 51% of them found once; the top ten carry 20% to 25%.

Material for sequencing was blood. J is TRBJ2-1 and V is TRBV5-1; perhaps D is TRBD1 or TRBD2 (5 bases each). The receptor's source is a woman aged 55-70 years in good health. CDR3 region: CASSLESLALGHHEQFF. Written as DNA, the CDR3 is TGCGCCAGCAGCTTGGAGTCTCTAGCTCTGGGGCACCATGAGCAGTTCTTC. Full variable domain (remainder filled in from reference TRBV5-1 and TRBJ2-1): KAGVTQTPRYLIKTRGQQVTLSCSPISGHRSVSWYQQTPGQGLQFLFEYFSETQRNKGNFPGRFSGRQFSNSRSEMNVSTLELGDSALYLCASSLESLALGHHEQFFGPGTRLTVL.